Listed below are T cell receptor beta chains from one sample, sequenced in a study of identical twins. One entry per CDR3 protein results from TCRdb running MiXCR on the 5' RACE reads. The table lists about 1.7 million distinct CDR3 sequences, 32% of them singletons. Sequences were obtained from cord blood. These receptors were collected from a newborn girl in good health. Each CDR3 is given with its conserved first and last residue. Fields, in order: J gene, D gene, clone size, V gene, CDR3 protein, CDR3 DNA. A D gene is named only where the DNA matches it firmly. A row's size may be missing; if present it is once, few, many or a size class.

>TRBJ2-1|TRBD2|-|TRBV6-8
CASTISGLAGGSSYNEQFF
TGTGCCAGCACCATCTCGGGACTAGCGGGAGGGAGCTCCTACAATGAGCAGTTCTTC
>TRBJ2-1|TRBD2|-|TRBV29-1
CSVGTSGRITSYNEQFF
TGCAGCGTGGGGACTAGCGGGAGGATTACCTCCTACAATGAGCAGTTCTTC
>TRBJ2-2|TRBD1|few|TRBV12-5
CASGLGNTGGRSGELFF
TGTGCTAGTGGTTTGGGAAACACAGGGGGCAGGAGCGGGGAGCTGTTTTTT
>TRBJ2-5|-|-|TRBV7-2
CASSAPGSPRETQYF
TGTGCCAGCAGCGCCCCCGGGTCCCCCCGGGAGACCCAGTACTTC
>TRBJ2-4|-|-|TRBV25-1
CASSEGQNLAKNIQYF
TGTGCCAGCAGTGAGGGGCAGAACCTAGCCAAAAACATTCAGTACTTC
>TRBJ2-1|TRBD2|-|TRBV28
CASSLGSFGGRANEQFF
TGTGCCAGCAGTTTAGGGTCTTTCGGCGGGAGGGCCAATGAGCAGTTCTTC
>TRBJ2-7|-|-|TRBV4-1
CASSQPDMGGTYEQYF
TGCGCCAGCAGCCAACCGGACATGGGCGGGACCTACGAGCAGTACTTC
>TRBJ2-1|-|few|TRBV29-1
CSVVASSNEQFF
TGCAGCGTTGTGGCCTCCTCGAATGAGCAGTTCTTC
>TRBJ2-7|-|few|TRBV4-2
CASSQDLADTGEQYF
TGTGCCAGCAGCCAAGATCTAGCAGACACCGGCGAGCAGTACTTC
>TRBJ1-2|-|-|TRBV7-2
CASSSWGARGYTF
TGTGCCAGCAGCTCATGGGGGGCGCGGGGCTACACCTTC
>TRBJ2-4|-|few|TRBV20-1
CSARDDRGIKNIQYF
TGCAGTGCTAGAGACGATCGGGGCATAAAAAACATTCAGTACTTC
>TRBJ2-7|-|few|TRBV3-1
CASSHGYLSYEQYF
TGTGCCAGCAGCCATGGCTACCTCTCCTACGAGCAGTACTTC
>TRBJ2-3|TRBD1|few|TRBV20-1
CSARDRTGGTDTQYF
TGCAGTGCTAGAGATCGGACAGGGGGCACAGATACGCAGTATTTT
>TRBJ2-1|TRBD2|-|TRBV12-3/TRBV12-4
CASSFGRGGSLDEQFF
TGTGCCAGCAGTTTTGGGCGGGGGGGTTCTCTCGATGAGCAGTTCTTC
>TRBJ1-2|TRBD1|few|TRBV5-1
CASSLSPPGQGTAYGYTF
TGCGCCAGCAGCTTATCCCCACCCGGCCAGGGGACAGCATATGGCTACACCTTC
>TRBJ2-3|-|few|TRBV28
CASSFPPATDTQYF
TGTGCCAGCAGTTTCCCCCCAGCCACAGATACGCAGTATTTT
>TRBJ2-7|-|many|TRBV4-2
CASSQDMSYEQYF
TGTGCCAGCAGCCAAGATATGTCCTACGAGCAGTACTTC
>TRBJ1-5|-|many|TRBV5-1
CASSLGSSNQPQHF
TGCGCCAGCAGCTTGGGTAGCAGCAATCAGCCCCAGCATTTT
>TRBJ2-7|-|few|TRBV20-1
CSASPDTYEQYF
TGCAGTGCTTCCCCGGACACCTACGAGCAGTACTTC
>TRBJ1-2|TRBD1|-|TRBV10-3
CAISGQGASNYGYTF
TGTGCCATCAGTGGACAGGGGGCGTCTAACTATGGCTACACCTTC
>TRBJ2-7|-|many|TRBV20-1
CSARGQRSYEQYF
TGCAGTGCTAGAGGCCAGCGGTCCTACGAGCAGTACTTC
>TRBJ1-4|-|-|TRBV28
CASSPPGLLNEKLFF
TGTGCCAGCAGTCCGCCGGGACTCCTCAATGAAAAACTGTTTTTT
>TRBJ2-3|TRBD2|-|TRBV5-1
CASSLGAGLAGTDTQYF
TGCGCCAGCAGCTTGGGAGCCGGACTAGCAGGTACAGATACGCAGTATTTT
>TRBJ1-5|TRBD1|-|TRBV6-1
CASGRDRDQPQHF
TGTGCCAGCGGACGGGACAGAGATCAGCCCCAGCATTTT
>TRBJ2-5|TRBD1|-|TRBV7-2
CASSLATTGGETQYF
TGTGCCAGCAGCTTAGCCACGACAGGGGGGGAGACCCAGTACTTC
>TRBJ1-6|TRBD1|-|TRBV12-3/TRBV12-4
CASRGGTGPVSPLHF
TGTGCCAGCAGGGGGGGGACAGGCCCCGTTTCACCCCTCCACTTT
>TRBJ2-3|TRBD2|few|TRBV12-3/TRBV12-4
CASSLSDAGLAETDTQYF
TGTGCCAGCAGTTTATCGGATGCGGGACTAGCGGAGACAGATACGCAGTATTTT
>TRBJ2-1|-|few|TRBV5-1
CASSLDRLWGEQFF
TGCGCCAGCAGCTTGGACCGACTATGGGGTGAGCAGTTCTTC